The 26 T cell receptor beta chains given below trace back to one sample, sequenced in a study of T cell responses to AZD1222 COVID-19 vaccine (dated by TCRdb to the early 2020s). The library was produced with the immunoSEQ multiplex PCR assay. Entries here come from immuneACCESS through TCRdb and include only in-frame sequences with V and J called. Some clones fail to appear in such tables; in the studies checked, an unresolved V gene covers under half of the shortfall, and the cause of the remainder is unknown. The sample table records about 150,000 clones; about nine tenths of these occur just once. The ten biggest clones cover 5.1% of the sample. The meaning of the sample's time point label: baseline before first vaccination. The material sequenced was peripheral blood, taken on day 0 of AZD1222 vaccination. These receptors all come from an adult in good health.

CDR3 protein: CASSLSLPGSHDEQFF. In DNA form, the CDR3 reads TGTGCCAGCAGTTTATCGCTCCCGGGGAGCCACGATGAGCAGTTCTTC. The chain has TRBV28 and TRBJ2-1; tentatively, D is TRBD2 (5 bases). Trimming took off 1 base at V and 8 bases at J, with 18 bases between the two ends. Germline values: CDR1 MDHEN, CDR2 SYDVKM. The CDR3 is made up of 16 amino acids. Full variable domain (remainder filled in from reference TRBV28 and TRBJ2-1): DVKVTQSSRYLVKRTGEKVFLECVQDMDHENMFWYRQDPGLGLRLIYFSYDVKMKEKGDIPEGYSVSREKKERFSLILESASTNQTSMYLCASSLSLPGSHDEQFFGPGTRLTVL.

This chain joins TRBV7-9 and TRBJ2-7; D gene ambiguous. The CDR3 has 12 amino acids. The germline CDR1 and CDR2 sequences are SEHNR and FQNEAQ (reference sequence). V lost 1 base, J lost 3 bases, and 4 bases lay in between. The CDR3 protein is CASSLVNYEQYF. In DNA form, the CDR3 reads TGTGCCAGCAGCTTAGTTAACTACGAGCAGTACTTC.

The chain couples TRBV19 to TRBJ1-4; a weak D match, TRBD1 (5 bases). Germline V gives CDR1 LNHDA, CDR2 SQIVND (reference sequence). V was shortened by 10 bases and J by 4 bases, with 19 bases between the two germline ends. The CDR3 covers 15 residues. The CDR3 here is CATAARDSLNEKLFF. As DNA, the CDR3 is TGTGCCACCGCCGCACGAGACAGCCTTAATGAAAAACTGTTTTTT.

The J gene is TRBJ2-1, the V gene TRBV5-1, with D uncertain. CDR3 length: 15 residues. Germline CDR1 reads SGHRS; CDR2 reads YFSETQ. V was clipped by 1 base and J by 1 base, with 9 bases between them. The CDR3 reads CASSLSQSSYNEQFF. DNA for the CDR3: TGCGCCAGCAGCTTGTCCCAGTCTTCCTACAATGAGCAGTTCTTC.

V gene TRBV15 combines with J gene TRBJ2-7, with D perhaps TRBD2 (6 bases). This CDR3 region has 12 residues. CDR1 is LNHNV and CDR2 is YYDKDF in the germline V gene (reference sequence). Trimming shortened V by 5 bases and J by 6 bases, and 11 bases separated the two germline ends. CDR3 sequence reads: CATSGTEGEQYF. In DNA form, the CDR3 reads TGTGCCACCAGCGGGACGGAGGGCGAGCAGTACTTC.

The chain joins TRBV6-5 to TRBJ1-2, with TRBD1 identical over 7 bases. Germline CDR1 MNHEY, CDR2 SVGAGI. V was pared by 6 bases and J by 2 bases, with 3 bases of the junction left unmatched. This CDR3 is 13 amino acids long. DNA of the CDR3: TGTGCCAGCAGGACAGGGTCCAACTATGGCTACACCTTC. Translation gives CASRTGSNYGYTF.

The chain is built from TRBV5-1 and TRBJ2-2; maybe TRBD1 (6 bases). V was pared by 4 bases and J by 4 bases, with 14 bases between. CDR3 length: 15 residues. The V gene's germline CDR1 is SGHRS and CDR2 YFSETQ. CDR3 coding DNA: TGCGCCAGCAGCGGGGACATTTGGGGCACCGGGGAGCTGTTTTTT. Residues: CASSGDIWGTGELFF.

The genes are TRBV4-3 and TRBJ1-3; unclear D gene. Per germline, CDR1 LGHNA and CDR2 YSLEER. V gave up 3 bases and J gave up 2 bases, with 11 bases separating them. CDR3 length equals 15 residues. The CDR3 coding sequence is TGCGCCAGCAGCCATCTAAGTTCAGCTGGAAACACCATATATTTT. This translates into CASSHLSSAGNTIYF.

This chain connects TRBV2 to TRBJ1-3; D possibly corresponds to TRBD1 (5 bases). This CDR3 spans 14 amino acids. Trimming removed 8 bases at V and 1 base at J, with 12 bases between. Per the germline V gene, CDR1 is SNHLY and CDR2 is FYNNEI. The CDR3 is CASAGGGSGNTIYF. The CDR3, as DNA: TGTGCCAGCGCCGGGGGAGGGTCTGGAAACACCATATATTTT. The variable domain in full, with the rest retrieved from reference TRBV2 and TRBJ1-3, is EPEVTQTPSHQVTQMGQEVILRCVPISNHLYFYWYRQILGQKVEFLVSFYNNEISEKSEIFDDQFSVERPDGSNFTLKIRSTKLEDSAMYFCASAGGGSGNTIYFGEGSWLTVV.

This clone was found a few times. The genes are TRBV6-2 or TRBV6-3 and TRBJ1-5; D is unresolved. Germline V gene lookup returns CDR1 MNHEY and CDR2 SVGEGT. Deletions cut 5 bases from V and 7 bases from J, with 18 bases between. The CDR3 covers 15 residues. CDR3 sequence reads: CASSPRGRAGQPQHF. Here the CDR3 DNA reads TGTGCCAGCAGTCCCCGAGGGAGGGCCGGACAGCCCCAGCATTTT.

V and J are TRBV6-2 or TRBV6-3 and TRBJ1-5, with a tentative D call TRBD1 (6 bases). The V end was cut by 4 bases, the J end by 5 bases, with 9 bases between. This CDR3 region has 13 residues. Per germline, CDR1 MNHEY and CDR2 SVGEGT. In nucleotides, the CDR3 is TGTGCCAGCAGTTCCTCAGGGGATCAGCCCCAGCATTTT. Translation gives CASSSSGDQPQHF.

The gene calls are TRBV5-1 and TRBJ2-3; D is possibly TRBD1 (5 bases). Germline CDR1 and CDR2: SGHRS and YFSETQ. V shed 0 bases and J shed 3 bases, with 14 bases lying between them. The CDR3 loop spans 16 amino acids. CDR3 DNA sequence: TGCGCCAGCAGCTTGGGGTGGCAGGGAAGGACAGATACGCAGTATTTT. Its translation: CASSLGWQGRTDTQYF.

The rearrangement joins TRBV29-1 to TRBJ2-1; 10 bases are shared with TRBD1. Germline trimming cut 5 bases from V and 6 bases from J; bases unmatched to any gene: 7. The CDR3 is made up of 14 amino acids. From germline, CDR1 is SQVTM and CDR2 ANQGSEA. The DNA of the CDR3 is TGCAGCGTTAAGGGGGACAGGGGCGGCAATGAGCAGTTCTTC. Amino acid sequence: CSVKGDRGGNEQFF.

The J gene is TRBJ2-1, the V gene TRBV7-7; 9 bases are shared with TRBD2. Germline CDR1 is SSHAT and CDR2 is FNYEAQ (reference sequence). V trimming: 5 bases; J trimming: 9 bases; junction bases outside the gene matches: 2. This CDR3 has 12 amino acids. DNA of the CDR3: TGTGCCAGCAGCAATAGCGGGAGTGAGCAGTTCTTC. Translated: CASSNSGSEQFF.

CDR3 protein: CATSIGTQDTQYF. CDR3 DNA sequence: TGTGCCACCAGCATTGGGACCCAAGATACGCAGTATTTT. The chain uses TRBV15 and TRBJ2-3; perhaps D is TRBD1 or TRBD2 (5 bases each). CDR3 length: 13 amino acids. Germline CDR1 is LNHNV and CDR2 is YYDKDF (reference sequence). V was clipped by 4 bases and J by 5 bases, with 10 bases between them.

This chain connects TRBV6-2 or TRBV6-3 to TRBJ2-2, with D tentatively TRBD1 (6 bases). The CDR3 covers 13 residues. V lost 0 bases, J lost 8 bases, and 7 bases lay in between. Germline CDR1 MNHEY, CDR2 SVGEGT. The CDR3 spells CASSYSGTGELFF. CDR3 sequence (DNA): TGTGCCAGCAGTTACTCGGGGACAGGGGAGCTGTTTTTT.

The chain joins TRBV2 to TRBJ1-2; tentative D call: TRBD1 (5 bases). The CDR3 is 16 amino acids. Germline V CDR1 and CDR2: SNHLY, FYNNEI. Trimming pared 0 bases from V and 7 bases from J, leaving 18 bases between. CDR3 amino acids: CASSEARPGVSFGYTF. DNA of the CDR3: TGTGCCAGCAGTGAAGCCAGGCCGGGGGTGTCGTTTGGCTACACCTTC.

This chain links TRBV7-2 with TRBJ2-1; perhaps TRBD2 as D (6 bases). Germline V gene sequence: CDR1 SGHTA, CDR2 FQGNSA. Trimming removed 5 bases at V and 10 bases at J, with 24 bases between. The CDR3 runs 16 residues. In nucleotides, the CDR3 is TGTGCCAGCAGCCCCAAACCGGGACTCACTTCTTACGAGCAGTTCTTC. Translated: CASSPKPGLTSYEQFF.

DNA for the CDR3: TGTGCCAGCAGTTACTCAACGGGGGCGGGTAACACTGAAGCTTTCTTT. Protein product: CASSYSTGAGNTEAFF. The chain recombines TRBV6-5 with TRBJ1-1; TRBD1 is a possible D gene (6 bases). CDR1 is MNHEY and CDR2 is SVGAGI in the germline V gene. Trimming removed 0 bases from V and 2 bases from J, with 13 bases in between. The length of the CDR3 is 16 residues.

This clone was seen only once. CDR3 sequence: CASSQDPEMGGFFGEQYF. Written as DNA, the CDR3 is TGCGCCAGCAGCCAAGACCCCGAAATGGGAGGGTTTTTCGGCGAGCAGTACTTC. This chain links TRBV4-1 with TRBJ2-7; 7 nucleotides align to TRBD2. The CDR3 extends over 18 amino acids. Germline-derived CDR1 and CDR2 are MGHRA and YSYEKL. The junction had 17 bases not matched to a gene; V was cut back by 0 bases and J by 6 bases.

This clone was observed a few times. The chain joins TRBV11-2 to TRBJ2-1; D is possibly TRBD2 (5 bases). Trimming stripped 1 base from V and 4 bases from J, with 17 bases between. Per germline, CDR1 SGHAT and CDR2 FQNNGV. This CDR3 is built from 17 residues. The CDR3 loop is CASSLGLRARRYNEQFF. CDR3 in DNA: TGTGCCAGCAGCTTAGGCCTGAGGGCCAGGCGGTACAATGAGCAGTTCTTC. Based on the CDR3 plus reference TRBV11-2 and TRBJ2-1, the full variable domain is EAGVAQSPRYKIIEKRQSVAFWCNPISGHATLYWYQQILGQGPKLLIQFQNNGVVDDSQLPKDRFSAERLKGVDSTLKIQPAKLEDSAVYLCASSLGLRARRYNEQFFGPGTRLTVL.

The V call is TRBV24-1, the J call TRBJ2-7, with 8 bases identical to TRBD1. The CDR3 runs to 16 residues. The V gene end was trimmed by 5 bases and the J gene end by 3 bases; junction bases not matched to a gene: 11. Per the germline V gene, CDR1 is KGHDR and CDR2 is SFDVKD. The DNA of the CDR3 is TGTGCCACCAGTGTTCCCCGACAGGGGATAGTCTACGAGCAGTACTTC. It codes for CATSVPRQGIVYEQYF.

The chain carries TRBV4-2 and TRBJ1-1; possible D gene TRBD1, 5 bases. Trimming took 4 bases from V and 5 from J, leaving 17 bases between them. This CDR3 has 15 amino acids. Per germline, CDR1 LGHNA and CDR2 YNFKEQ. The CDR3 spells CASSLTSGRRTEAFF. The CDR3 nucleotides read TGTGCCAGCAGCCTCACCTCGGGGCGGCGTACTGAAGCTTTCTTT.

This sequence joins TRBV7-2 and TRBJ2-5, with D uncertain. V was trimmed by 5 bases and J by 1 base, leaving 8 bases between them. CDR1 and CDR2 from the germline V gene are SGHTA and FQGNSA. The CDR3 extends over 13 amino acids. The CDR3 loop reads CASSPRLQETQYF. CDR3 DNA: TGTGCCAGCAGCCCCCGTCTCCAAGAGACCCAGTACTTC.

V is TRBV6-2 or TRBV6-3 and J is TRBJ2-1, with D possibly matching TRBD1 (5 bases). V was shortened by 6 bases and J by 5 bases, with 17 bases between the two germline ends. Looked up from germline, CDR1 is MNHEY and CDR2 is SVGEGT. The CDR3 is made up of 15 amino acids. CDR3 sequence (DNA): TGTGCCAGCAGCAAACTGACAGCATCCAACAATGAGCAGTTCTTC. This gives the protein CASSKLTASNNEQFF.

The V gene is TRBV9, the J gene TRBJ2-4; 15 bases fit TRBD2. The junction had 12 bases not matched to a gene; V was cut back by 4 bases and J by 7 bases. CDR1 is SGDLS, CDR2 YYNGEE, per germline. This CDR3 is 18 amino acids long. The CDR3 sequence: CASSHGTSGRRRGNIQYF. CDR3 nucleotides: TGTGCCAGCAGCCACGGGACTAGCGGGAGGCGAAGGGGGAACATTCAGTACTTC.